Listed below are T cell receptor beta chains from one sample, sequenced in a study of circulating CD8 cells and anti-PD-1 response in melanoma. TCRdb reprocessed the reads with MiXCR, giving one entry per CDR3 protein. This sample has roughly 1,600 distinct CDR3 sequences, with 7.5% to 10% found just once. Sequenced material: CD8+ T cells from PBMCs, taken at baseline or after one month of anti-PD-1 therapy (not recorded which). All receptors derive from a human donor with melanoma. Each CDR3 is given with its conserved first and last residue. D genes are given only for firm matches. Each size is how often the clone was seen (once, few, many) or a class if it is expanded.

>TRBV5-6|TRBJ1-1|TRBD1|medium-sized|15
TGTGCCAGCAGCACGCGGGACAGGGCGAACACTGAAGCTTTCTTT
CASSTRDRANTEAFF
>TRBV4-2|TRBJ2-7|.|medium-sized|15
TGTGCCAGCCGCAGGGGCGCAACCGACTCCTACGAGCAGTACTTC
CASRRGATDSYEQYF
>TRBV10-3|TRBJ2-2|.|medium-sized|12
TGTGCCATCCGGACAGCGAACGGGGAGCTGTTTTTT
CAIRTANGELFF
>TRBV25-1|TRBJ2-2|.|large|16
TGTGCCAGCAGTGGCCCGCCGAGAGCCAACACCGGGGAGCTGTTTTTT
CASSGPPRANTGELFF
>TRBV2|TRBJ1-2|.|large|12
TGTGCCAGCAGTGAAGGCAGGGAAGGCTACACCTTC
CASSEGREGYTF
>TRBV24-1|TRBJ2-3|.|large|13
TGTGCCACCAGTGATTTAGGTGGAGATACGCAGTATTTT
CATSDLGGDTQYF
>TRBV19|TRBJ2-3|.|medium-sized|14
TGTGCCAGTAGTATTGAGCTCGGGCCAAATACGCAGTATTTT
CASSIELGPNTQYF
>TRBV9|TRBJ2-7|.|large|15
TGTGCCAGCAGCGTAGCGTCGGTTGGCCCCTACGAGCAGTACTTC
CASSVASVGPYEQYF
>TRBV27|TRBJ2-2|.|medium-sized|15
TGTGCCAGCAGTCCGTGGACGCTAAACACCGGGGAGCTGTTTTTT
CASSPWTLNTGELFF
>TRBV19|TRBJ1-1|TRBD1|medium-sized|13
TGTGCCAGCTCGGACAGGGGATACACTGAAGCTTTCTTT
CASSDRGYTEAFF
>TRBV6-1|TRBJ1-5|.|few|14
TGTGCCACGACGGCGGGGGCTTTCAATCAGCCCCAGCATTTT
CATTAGAFNQPQHF
>TRBV20-1|TRBJ2-2|TRBD1|large|13
TGCAGTGCCGGGACAGGGGGGGCCGGGGAGCTGTTTTTT
CSAGTGGAGELFF
>TRBV19|TRBJ1-1|.|few|14
TGTGCCAGTAGTCCTGGGGGAGGAGACACTGAAGCTTTCTTT
CASSPGGGDTEAFF
>TRBV27|TRBJ1-5|TRBD1|medium-sized|14
TGTGCCAGCAGTTTAGGACAGGGCGGTCAGCCCCAGCATTTT
CASSLGQGGQPQHF
>TRBV5-4|TRBJ2-7|.|medium-sized|14
TGTGCCAGCAGCTTGCAGGGAAGCTCCTACGAGCAGTACTTC
CASSLQGSSYEQYF